The TCR beta chain described here comes from a study of monozygotic twins with inflammatory bowel disease. Total RNA input per TCR library was about 3,400 ng. Added by template switching were UMIs that each held a 6-nucleotide sample barcode. TCRdb reprocessed the 5' RACE reads; each CDR3 protein has one entry and no DNA is given. The sample table includes under 150,000 distinct CDR3 sequences. Points on this clonotype: Antigen: not known.

Looked up from germline, CDR1 is SGHDT and CDR2 is YYEEEE. CDR3 size: 17 residues. General study results and limits: Diversity of TCRbeta measured by inverse Simpson was lower in IBD patients than in healthy co-twins. No single strong signal or clonotype associated with IBD was supported.

V and J are TRBV5-6 and TRBJ1-5; the D call from TCRdb, TRBD1, cannot be confirmed without DNA. This clonotype was sampled from a human donor with ulcerative colitis or Crohn's disease, or a healthy co-twin of an affected twin (not recorded which). Sample: blood. The CDR3 reads CASSLMGQGASNQPQHF.